These T cell receptor beta chains were read from a single sample in a study of esophageal squamous cell carcinoma under preoperative chemotherapy. TCRdb called the PCR reads again in MiXCR, with one record for every CDR3 protein. The top ten clones hold over 25% of a sample with 15,000 to 20,000 distinct CDR3 sequences, roughly half of them seen once. The specimen was taken from a patient given preoperative chemotherapy. These receptors originate from a human donor with esophageal squamous cell carcinoma. The donor label of this sample is uncertain. Both conserved end residues are part of each CDR3. The D gene is left open where the match is weak. Size is omitted from some rows. Given values are once, few, many or a class for expanded clones.

>-|-|TRBV7-6|TRBJ2-5
TGTGCCAGCAGACCCGGGACGACAAGAGAAGAGACCCAGTACTTC
CASRPGTTREETQYF
>-|-|TRBV7-2|TRBJ2-5
TGTGCCAGCAGCTTGGGGCCGGGACGGGTCAAAGACATCCAGTACTTC
CASSLGPGRVKDIQYF
>few|-|TRBV12-3/TRBV12-4|TRBJ2-4
TGTGCCAGCAGTTTGGGGCCCGACGAGTGGGTTGGCAAAAACACCCAGTACTTC
CASSLGPDEWVGKNTQYF
>-|TRBD2|TRBV12-3/TRBV12-4|TRBJ2-4
TGTGCCAGCAGTTGGGGGGGCGACGGGGGGGGTGGCAAAGACATTCAGTACTTC
CASSWGGDGGGGKDIQYF
>-|-|TRBV7-9|TRBJ2-5
TGTGCCAGCAGCTTCGGGGGTGTCGGAATTGTGGGGGACGAGGAGACCCAGTACTTC
CASSFGGVGIVGDEETQYF
>once|-|TRBV7-8|TRBJ2-7
TGTGCCAGCAGCTCGGGGATGGGAGACAGAGACACGCAGTACTTC
CASSSGMGDRDTQYF
>many|-|TRBV27|TRBJ2-7
TGTGCCAGCAGCCCTTCCTTAGTACAGGGACTTATGAGGGAGCAGTACTTC
CASSPSLVQGLMREQYF
>-|-|TRBV6-1|TRBJ2-5
TGTGCCAGCAGTGAAGGGGTAGCCGGGGACGCTCACACAGAGACGCAGTACTTC
CASSEGVAGDAHTETQYF
>-|-|TRBV6-1|TRBJ2-5
TGTGCCAGCAGTGAATGGGGTGGCGGGTGGAACCAAGAGACCCAGTACTTC
CASSEWGGGWNQETQYF
>many|TRBD2|TRBV7-2|TRBJ2-1
TGTGCCAGCAGCGATAAAGGGACTAGCGGCTACAATGAGCAGTTCTTC
CASSDKGTSGYNEQFF
>many|TRBD1|TRBV6-5|TRBJ1-2
TGTGCCAGCAGTTCTTGGACAGGGTACAACTATGGCTACACCTTC
CASSSWTGYNYGYTF
>-|-|TRBV27|TRBJ2-6
TGTGCCAGCAGTTTAGGAGGGTACGGGGCCTACGTGCAGACCTTC
CASSLGGYGAYVQTF
>-|TRBD1|TRBV27|TRBJ1-1
TGTGCCAGCAGTTTATACAGGGGTAAGATTGAAGCTTTCTTT
CASSLYRGKIEAFF
>large|-|TRBV7-2|TRBJ2-5
TGTGCCAGCAGCTTAGGGGGAGCGGGCTCATCCGAGACCCAGTACTTC
CASSLGGAGSSETQYF
>once|TRBD2|TRBV7-8|TRBJ2-1
TGTGCCAGCAGCTCCGGACTAGCCAACCGAAACAGTGAGCAGTTCTTC
CASSSGLANRNSEQFF
>few|-|TRBV7-9|TRBJ2-7
TGTGCCAGCAGCTTGGGAGACGGCTACGAGCAGTACTTC
CASSLGDGYEQYF
>-|-|TRBV7-2|TRBJ2-5
TGTGCCAGCAGCTTTAACAGGGGGGGGGAGACCCAGTACTTC
CASSFNRGGETQYF
>-|TRBD1|TRBV7-3|TRBJ2-3
TGTGCCAGCAGCTTGGCAGGGGGAAACACCGGTGCGCAGTATTTT
CASSLAGGNTGAQYF
>-|TRBD2|TRBV7-3|TRBJ2-7
TGTGCCAGCAGCCCGACTAGCGGTTGGGTCGAGCAGTACTTC
CASSPTSGWVEQYF
>-|TRBD2|TRBV7-8|TRBJ2-3
TGTGCCAGCAGCTTACTAGCGGGAGTGACGACAGATACGCAGTATTTT
CASSLLAGVTTDTQYF
>many|-|TRBV4-1|TRBJ2-3
TGCGCCAGCAGCCAAGAAGGACAACGCACAGATACGCAGTATTTT
CASSQEGQRTDTQYF
>-|TRBD2|TRBV12-3/TRBV12-4|TRBJ2-1
TGTGCCAGCAGGATCCTGGCTAGCGGGACTGAGCAGTTCTTC
CASRILASGTEQFF
>-|TRBD2|TRBV7-8|TRBJ2-5
TGTGCCAGCAGCTCGCTAGCGGGAGGGCGTTTAGCGACCCAATACTTC
CASSSLAGGRLATQYF
>many|-|TRBV12-3/TRBV12-4|TRBJ1-1
TGTGCCAGCAGTTTTGGTTTCGGCACTGAAGCTTTCTTT
CASSFGFGTEAFF
>-|-|TRBV5-1|TRBJ1-2
TGCGCCAGCAGCTTGGAGGGGGGGTCTCGTGGCTACACCTTC
CASSLEGGSRGYTF
>-|TRBD2|TRBV12-3/TRBV12-4|TRBJ2-1
TGTGCCAGCAGGCATAGCGGGAGGAGGGACAATGAGCAGTTCTTC
CASRHSGRRDNEQFF
>few|TRBD1|TRBV7-3|TRBJ2-1
TGTGCCAGCAGCTTAGGAGGGGACAGGGGGTCCTACAATGAGCAGTTCTTC
CASSLGGDRGSYNEQFF
>-|-|TRBV6-1|TRBJ2-3
TGTGCCAGCCGAGGGCAAGGGACCGGGGAGCAGTATTTT
CASRGQGTGEQYF
>-|TRBD2|TRBV7-2|TRBJ2-4
TGTGCCAGCAGCTATAACCCGCTAGCGGGCAGGGCGGAAAACATCCAGTACTTC
CASSYNPLAGRAENIQYF
>-|-|TRBV11-3|TRBJ2-3
TGTGCGGGGAACGGGGGGCGGGCCGGGGATACCCAGTATTTT
CAGNGGRAGDTQYF
>-|-|TRBV12-3/TRBV12-4|TRBJ1-4
TGTGCCAGCAGTCGCGACAGGTTACACGAAAAACTGTTTTTT
CASSRDRLHEKLFF
>-|TRBD2|TRBV27|TRBJ2-7
TGTGCCAGCAGTTTCTTCGCGGGGGGGCCGAGTGAGCAGTACTTC
CASSFFAGGPSEQYF
>few|TRBD1|TRBV7-2|TRBJ1-6
TGTGCCAGCAGCCCACAGGGGAGACAGGGGGCCTATAATTCACCCCTCCACTTT
CASSPQGRQGAYNSPLHF